A selection of T cell receptor beta chains follows, all from one sample in a study of blood T cell repertoires in COVID-19. Some clones are missing from TCRdb's copy, which holds only in-frame ones; the method was immunoSEQ multiplex PCR. This table has tens of thousands of clones, roughly 77% appearing once. Sequenced material: peripheral blood. These TCRs come from a man aged 55 to 69 with COVID-19, enrolled during active disease. The conserved cysteine and the conserved F or W are not part of the CDR3 here. The D gene is left open where the match is weak. Clone size is stated in some rows and not others, as once, few, many or a class when expanded.

len: 13
abundance: -
d_gene: TRBD2
v_gene: TRBV14
CDR3aa: ASTPEGRGVNEQY

len: 13
abundance: -
d_gene: TRBD2
v_gene: TRBV14
CDR3aa: ASSRSGGIYNEQF

len: 12
abundance: -
d_gene: TRBD2
v_gene: TRBV5-6
CDR3aa: ASSLPSGYNEQF

len: 12
abundance: -
d_gene: TRBD1
v_gene: TRBV5-1
CDR3aa: ASSPTGWDEKLF

len: 10
abundance: few
d_gene: TRBD2
v_gene: TRBV12-3/TRBV12-4
CDR3aa: ASTGGLNEQY

len: 10
abundance: -
d_gene: -
v_gene: TRBV7-9
CDR3aa: ASERDTGELF

len: 11
abundance: -
d_gene: -
v_gene: TRBV5-1
CDR3aa: ASSEDSLGEQY

len: 11
abundance: -
d_gene: -
v_gene: TRBV6-2/TRBV6-3
CDR3aa: ASSYGPPHEQY

len: 13
abundance: -
d_gene: TRBD1
v_gene: TRBV7-2
CDR3aa: ASSLRTGGPQPQH

len: 14
abundance: medium-sized
d_gene: TRBD2
v_gene: TRBV18
CDR3aa: ASSPSGGSSTGELF

len: 12
abundance: -
d_gene: TRBD1
v_gene: TRBV3-1/TRBV3-2
CDR3aa: ASSPQGARSPLH

len: 12
abundance: few
d_gene: TRBD1
v_gene: TRBV6-4
CDR3aa: ASSNTQGAAEAF

len: 11
abundance: -
d_gene: -
v_gene: TRBV5-6
CDR3aa: ASSLVGEDKLF

len: 12
abundance: -
d_gene: -
v_gene: TRBV7-9
CDR3aa: ASSFGSNNSPLH

len: 12
abundance: -
d_gene: TRBD1
v_gene: TRBV3-1/TRBV3-2
CDR3aa: ASSSGTGVREQY

len: 12
abundance: -
d_gene: -
v_gene: TRBV7-2
CDR3aa: ASSQEGWNGELF

len: 16
abundance: -
d_gene: -
v_gene: TRBV3-1/TRBV3-2
CDR3aa: ASSQVSSAEASTDTQY

len: 12
abundance: once
d_gene: -
v_gene: TRBV18
CDR3aa: ASSPMGGDTEAF

len: 12
abundance: -
d_gene: TRBD1
v_gene: TRBV19
CDR3aa: ASSTGQGSWTAF

len: 13
abundance: -
d_gene: TRBD1
v_gene: TRBV7-2
CDR3aa: ASSPGQGQSDTQY

len: 12
abundance: -
d_gene: TRBD2
v_gene: TRBV12-5
CDR3aa: ASGLVAGDGAQY

len: 10
abundance: -
d_gene: -
v_gene: TRBV11-2
CDR3aa: ASSLQLREQF

len: 11
abundance: -
d_gene: -
v_gene: TRBV6-5
CDR3aa: ASRGQFNYGYT

len: 12
abundance: -
d_gene: TRBD1
v_gene: TRBV5-4
CDR3aa: ASSSRDRGETQY

len: 13
abundance: -
d_gene: -
v_gene: TRBV6-5
CDR3aa: ASSINRFTSYEQY

len: 11
abundance: many
d_gene: TRBD1
v_gene: TRBV5-1
CDR3aa: ASKQGTAYEQY

len: 13
abundance: -
d_gene: -
v_gene: TRBV7-6
CDR3aa: ATSVPSTLTDTQY

len: 14
abundance: -
d_gene: -
v_gene: TRBV7-9
CDR3aa: ASSLSTASYSYGYT

len: 13
abundance: -
d_gene: TRBD2
v_gene: TRBV27
CDR3aa: ASSLGTSGRGEQF

len: 12
abundance: -
d_gene: -
v_gene: TRBV6-6
CDR3aa: ASSLHDSSYGYT

len: 14
abundance: -
d_gene: TRBD2
v_gene: TRBV7-3
CDR3aa: ASSRRRTSGGNEQF

len: 13
abundance: -
d_gene: -
v_gene: TRBV5-1
CDR3aa: ASSPRAPSYNEQF

len: 12
abundance: -
d_gene: -
v_gene: TRBV6-6
CDR3aa: ASSPAEGSYEQY

len: 12
abundance: -
d_gene: TRBD1
v_gene: TRBV20-1
CDR3aa: SASLRDRDTEAF

len: 9
abundance: -
d_gene: -
v_gene: TRBV19
CDR3aa: ASLRGNEQF

len: 11
abundance: -
d_gene: -
v_gene: TRBV6-4
CDR3aa: ASSDSPEAEQF

len: 13
abundance: -
d_gene: TRBD1
v_gene: TRBV7-9
CDR3aa: ASSLEQGRDSPLH

len: 11
abundance: -
d_gene: -
v_gene: TRBV7-8
CDR3aa: ASSLDSSYEQY